The 26 T cell receptor beta chains in this list originate from one sample, sequenced in a study of T cell repertoires in cytomegalovirus infection. What these receptors recognize is not known. TCRdb passed the reads through MiXCR, listing each CDR3 protein once. The table shows around 770,000 distinct CDR3 sequences, with almost 30% occurring only once. Sequencing was performed on cultured CD8+ T cells from PBMCs, taken from culture after CMV antigen stimulation. These receptors were obtained from a human donor in good health (CMV status not recorded). Some clones in this sample may be carry-over from other donors' samples.

This clonotype was counted a few times. The gene calls are TRBV6-5 and TRBJ1-2; possible D gene TRBD1, 5 bases. The V gene lost 6 bases and the J gene lost 1 base, with 15 bases spanning the gap. Germline V CDR1 and CDR2: MNHEY, SVGAGI. This CDR3 contains 15 residues. Here the CDR3 reads CASSIHGDGNYGYTF. CDR3 in DNA: TGTGCCAGCAGCATCCATGGGGACGGTAACTATGGCTACACCTTC.

The chain has TRBV10-3 and TRBJ1-2; D gene ambiguous. This CDR3 has 12 amino acids. The V gene lost 7 bases and the J gene lost 4 bases, with 10 bases spanning the gap. CDR1 is ENHRY and CDR2 is SYGVKD in the germline V gene. CDR3 nucleotides: TGTGCCATCAAAGGGCCATTCTATGGCTACACCTTC. Amino acid sequence: CAIKGPFYGYTF.

This clonotype has at least ten counts. The chain carries TRBV7-2 and TRBJ1-2; no firm D call. This CDR3 contains 15 residues. The V and J ends lost 2 bases and 1 base respectively, with 11 bases between them. Germline V gene lookup returns CDR1 SGHTA and CDR2 FQGNSA. CDR3 amino acids: CASSLYGRSNYGYTF. The CDR3, as DNA: TGTGCCAGCAGCTTATACGGCAGGAGTAACTATGGCTACACCTTC. Together with reference TRBV7-2 and TRBJ1-2, the CDR3 gives the full variable domain: GAGVSQSPSNKVTEKGKDVELRCDPISGHTALYWYRQSLGQGLEFLIYFQGNSAPDKSGLPSDRFSAERTGGSVSTLTIQRTQQEDSAVYLCASSLYGRSNYGYTFGSGTRLTVV.

The rearrangement joins TRBV27 to TRBJ1-6; tentative D call: TRBD1 (5 bases). V was cut by 4 bases and J by 8 bases, with 12 bases left in between. CDR1 and CDR2 (germline): MNHEY, SMNVEV (reference sequence). This CDR3 comprises 14 residues. CDR3 region: CASSWGGVDSPLHF. CDR3 bases: TGTGCCAGCAGTTGGGGCGGGGTTGATTCACCCCTCCACTTT.

This clonotype was picked up a small number of times. The CDR3 nucleotides read TGTGCCAGCAGCCGCCCCTCCCGTGAGCAGTTCTTC. It is translated as CASSRPSREQFF. J is TRBJ2-1 and V is TRBV7-9, with D unresolved. The germline V and J ends were trimmed by 5 bases and 9 bases, with 11 bases remaining between them. This CDR3 region has 12 residues. Germline V gene data show CDR1 as SEHNR and CDR2 as FQNEAQ (reference sequence).

At least ten counts were recorded for this clonotype. The chain links TRBV5-4 to TRBJ1-1; D is perhaps TRBD1 (5 bases). Germline V lookup: CDR1 SGHNT, CDR2 YYREEE (reference sequence). The CDR3 sequence is 13 residues long. With 3 bases removed from V and 4 bases from J, the gap between germline ends came to 10 bases. In DNA, the CDR3 is TGTGCCAGCAGCTCGCAGGGTGGCACTGAAGCTTTCTTT. Translation gives CASSSQGGTEAFF.

The chain links TRBV7-4 to TRBJ2-7, with TRBD1 as a possible D gene (6 bases). The CDR3 has 13 residues. Germline CDR1 SGHVT, CDR2 SQSDAQ. V was trimmed by 4 bases and J by 4 bases, leaving 11 bases between them. The CDR3 region has the DNA TGTGCCAGCAGCTGGGGGACAACTTACGAGCAGTACTTC. Protein: CASSWGTTYEQYF.

The chain is built from TRBV29-1 and TRBJ1-1; TRBD1 aligns across 10 bases. With 1 base clipped from V and 6 bases from J, the junction kept 2 bases outside the gene matches. From germline, CDR1 is SQVTM and CDR2 ANQGSEA. CDR3 size: 13 residues. CDR3 sequence: CSVEAGTGAEAFF. The DNA for the CDR3 is TGCAGCGTTGAAGCCGGGACAGGGGCTGAAGCTTTCTTT. Looking up the rest from reference TRBV29-1 and TRBJ1-1 gives the full variable domain: SAVISQKPSRDICQRGTSLTIQCQVDSQVTMMFWYRQQPGQSLTLIATANQGSEATYESGFVIDKFPISRPNLTFSTLTVSNMSPEDSSIYLCSVEAGTGAEAFFGQGTRLTVV.

This chain uses TRBV7-9 with TRBJ2-1; D gene unclear. This CDR3 comprises 14 residues. With 5 bases removed from V and 7 bases from J, the gap between germline ends came to 15 bases. The germline V gene encodes CDR1 SEHNR and CDR2 FQNEAQ (reference sequence). DNA for the CDR3: TGTGCCAGCAGCCCCGCCACCCAGGCGAATGAGCAGTTCTTC. Its protein product is CASSPATQANEQFF.

This clonotype was found a few times. This chain links TRBV19 with TRBJ2-5; TRBD1 agrees at 7 bases. J lost 0 bases, V lost 2 bases, and 3 bases had no gene match. Germline lookup yields CDR1 LNHDA and CDR2 SQIVND (reference sequence). The CDR3 covers 15 residues. DNA of the CDR3: TGTGCCAGTAGTATAATCCAGGGGGACCAAGAGACCCAGTACTTC. Translation gives CASSIIQGDQETQYF.

This clonotype was observed a few times. The chain employs TRBV20-1 and TRBJ2-1; D remains unclear. Trimming pared 4 bases from V and 5 bases from J, leaving 6 bases between. The CDR3 length is 11 residues. From germline, CDR1 is DFQATT and CDR2 SNEGSKA (reference sequence). In nucleotides, the CDR3 is TGCAGTGCTACTACTAACAATGAGCAGTTCTTC. Protein: CSATTNNEQFF.

The chain recombines TRBV7-9 with TRBJ2-5; 7 bases agree with TRBD1. The CDR3 has 15 amino acids. Germline CDR1 and CDR2: SEHNR and FQNEAQ (reference sequence). The V gene end was trimmed by 1 base and the J gene end by 7 bases; junction bases not matched to a gene: 9. The CDR3 DNA reads as TGTGCCAGCAGCTTAGACAGGGGCGCCTTGGGGACCCAGTACTTC. As protein: CASSLDRGALGTQYF.

This clonotype was seen more than once but under ten times. The rearrangement uses TRBV7-8 and TRBJ2-5; 10 bases match TRBD2. The CDR3 has 18 amino acids. From germline, CDR1 is SGHVS and CDR2 FQNEAQ. V was clipped by 5 bases and J by 1 base; unmatched bases: 13. CDR3 amino acids: CASSPGRLAGDFQETQYF. The CDR3 DNA reads as TGTGCCAGCAGCCCCGGTCGGCTAGCGGGGGACTTCCAAGAGACCCAGTACTTC.

The chain is built from TRBV12-3 or TRBV12-4 and TRBJ2-1; D remains unclear. The CDR3 runs to 14 residues. V lost 7 bases and J 8 bases, leaving 18 bases between the germline ends. As DNA, the CDR3 is TGTGCCAGCACCCCCGGCGGTCCTACGGATGAGCAGTTCTTC. Protein product: CASTPGGPTDEQFF.

This chain links TRBV10-3 with TRBJ2-7; tentative D call: TRBD2 (5 bases). This CDR3 is 13 amino acids long. V lost 2 bases, J lost 3 bases, and 8 bases lay in between. CDR1 and CDR2 (germline): ENHRY, SYGVKD. The CDR3 loop reads CAISEAGLYEQYF. The CDR3 DNA is TGTGCCATCAGTGAGGCAGGACTCTACGAGCAGTACTTC.

This clonotype was observed a handful of times. The J gene is TRBJ1-1, the V gene TRBV9; 7 nucleotides agree with TRBD1. Unmatched junction bases numbered 9, after V lost 4 bases and J lost 6 bases. This CDR3 has 14 amino acids. Germline CDR1 is SGDLS and CDR2 is YYNGEE. The CDR3 DNA is TGTGCCAGCAGCCCTCAGGGGGTGGCCGCTGAAGCTTTCTTT. Translation gives CASSPQGVAAEAFF.

This clonotype was found a few times. The gene calls are TRBV6-2 or TRBV6-3 and TRBJ1-2, with D tentatively TRBD1 (5 bases). Germline CDR1 and CDR2: MNHEY and SVGEGT. This CDR3 comprises 14 residues. V was cut by 2 bases and J by 10 bases, with 17 bases left in between. CDR3 loop: CASSYHGTEPSYTF. In DNA, the CDR3 is TGTGCCAGCAGTTACCACGGGACCGAACCTTCCTACACCTTC.

The chain employs TRBV4-1 and TRBJ2-1, with a possible D match to TRBD2 (5 bases). The CDR3 totals 16 residues. Germline loops: CDR1 MGHRA, CDR2 YSYEKL. The V and J ends lost 2 bases and 4 bases respectively, with 15 bases between them. CDR3 protein: CASSQFIKGGYNEQFF. The DNA of the CDR3 is TGCGCCAGCAGCCAATTTATAAAAGGCGGGTACAATGAGCAGTTCTTC.

This clonotype appeared a few times. The V call is TRBV7-8, the J call TRBJ2-7, with D possibly called TRBD1 or TRBD2 (5 bases each). There are 13 residues in the CDR3. The V and J ends lost 4 bases and 3 bases respectively, with 10 bases between them. In germline, CDR1 is SGHVS, CDR2 FQNEAQ. In DNA form, the CDR3 reads TGTGCCAGCAGCTACCGGGGCCTCTACGAGCAGTACTTC. It encodes CASSYRGLYEQYF.

This chain links TRBV20-1 with TRBJ2-7; a possible D gene is TRBD1 (6 bases). This CDR3 contains 12 residues. V was trimmed by 6 bases and J by 6 bases, leaving 15 bases between them. Germline assignment: CDR1 DFQATT and CDR2 SNEGSKA (reference sequence). The CDR3 nucleotides read TGCAGTGCCGGGACATCGGGACCCGAGCAGTACTTC. It encodes CSAGTSGPEQYF.

The chain employs TRBV11-2 and TRBJ1-4; weak D call: TRBD1 (5 bases). The CDR3 runs 13 residues. V was trimmed by 4 bases and J by 8 bases, leaving 11 bases between them. Germline V gene lookup returns CDR1 SGHAT and CDR2 FQNNGV. CDR3 coding DNA: TGTGCCAGCAGCTACGGGGGATACGAAAAACTGTTTTTT. It specifies CASSYGGYEKLFF.

This clonotype has more than one count but fewer than ten. The V call is TRBV5-6, the J call TRBJ2-3; D remains ambiguous. From germline, CDR1 is SGHDT and CDR2 YYEEEE. V lost 1 base and J 6 bases, leaving 6 bases between the germline ends. The CDR3 is 12 amino acids. The CDR3 region has the DNA TGTGCCAGCAGCTTGTCGAGGGATACGCAGTATTTT. Translation: CASSLSRDTQYF.

This clonotype has more than one count but fewer than ten. The chain has TRBV28 and TRBJ2-5; the D gene is possibly TRBD2 (5 bases). Germline CDR1 reads MDHEN; CDR2 reads SYDVKM. The V end was cut by 3 bases, the J end by 3 bases, with 8 bases between. The CDR3 sequence is 13 residues long. The CDR3 sequence: CASSFNGKETQYF. The DNA of the CDR3 is TGTGCCAGCAGTTTCAACGGGAAAGAGACCCAGTACTTC.

In DNA, the CDR3 is TGTGCCAGCAGCCAAGCGACAGATTTCTACGAGCAGTACTTC. Residues: CASSQATDFYEQYF. This chain connects TRBV3-1 to TRBJ2-7, with D tentatively TRBD1 (5 bases). Per germline, CDR1 LGHDT and CDR2 YNNKEL (reference sequence). The CDR3 length is 14 residues. V was clipped by 1 base and J by 3 bases, with 10 bases between them.

This clonotype is a singleton in its sample. The chain joins TRBV19 to TRBJ2-5, with 8 bases aligning to TRBD1. CDR1 is LNHDA, CDR2 SQIVND, per germline (reference sequence). The length of the CDR3 is 14 residues. The V and J ends lost 6 bases and 3 bases, in that order; junction bases with no gene match: 6. The chain's CDR3 is CASRDRGREETQYF. The CDR3 coding sequence is TGTGCCAGTAGAGACAGGGGTCGAGAAGAGACCCAGTACTTC. The whole variable domain, remainder taken from reference TRBV19 and TRBJ2-5, is DGGITQSPKYLFRKEGQNVTLSCEQNLNHDAMYWYRQDPGQGLRLIYYSQIVNDFQKGDIAEGYSVSREKKESFPLTVTSAQKNPTAFYLCASRDRGREETQYFGPGTRLLVL.

This clonotype was counted only a few times. The chain employs TRBV6-5 and TRBJ2-1; the match to TRBD1 covers 7 bases. CDR1 is MNHEY, CDR2 SVGAGI, per germline. V lost 10 bases, J lost 3 bases, and 6 bases stayed unmatched. The CDR3 consists of 13 residues. The CDR3 bases are TGTGCCACCTCGGACAGGCACTACAATGAGCAGTTCTTC. Amino acids: CATSDRHYNEQFF.